Following are 18 T cell receptor beta chains from one sample sequenced in a study of CD8 T cells in Susac syndrome (dated by TCRdb to the late 2010s). Library preparation used the immunoSEQ multiplex PCR assay. RNA was extracted using the RNeasy kit, and about 0.5 to 1 ug of the RNA was reverse transcribed with random hexamers. The public sequencing data were trimmed at Q25 with fastp and processed into clonotypes with MiXCR by TCRdb, which kept only in-frame beta chains. Entries that share a CDR3 protein sequence are merged under the most common genes and DNA. This sample comprises hundreds of thousands of distinct CDR3 sequences, roughly 85% of them detected only once. The ten largest clones take up roughly 0.21% of the sample. The specimen was CD8+ T cells from PBMCs. These TCRs come from a human donor with multiple sclerosis.

The chain recombines TRBV13 with TRBJ2-7, with 7 bases that match TRBD1. This CDR3 has 14 residues. Germline-derived CDR1 and CDR2 are PRHDT and FYEKMQ (reference sequence). After removal of 3 bases from V and 9 bases from J, the junction contained 11 bases not matched to a gene. Here the CDR3 reads CASSFTGVKNVQYF. In DNA form, the CDR3 reads TGTGCCAGCAGCTTTACAGGGGTGAAGAACGTGCAGTACTTC.

This rearrangement joins TRBV7-9 to TRBJ2-7; D call uncertain. Trimming left V 3 bases short and J 2 bases short, with 5 bases between. This CDR3 is built from 12 residues. CDR1 and CDR2 (germline): SEHNR, FQNEAQ (reference sequence). The CDR3 DNA is TGTGCCAGCAGCTTTCAGACCTACGAGCAGTACTTC. Its protein is CASSFQTYEQYF.

The table lists this clonotype with a few counts. This chain connects TRBV25-1 to TRBJ2-7; D call uncertain. This CDR3 spans 15 amino acids. CDR1 is MGHDK, CDR2 SYGVNS, per germline. Trimming cost V 1 base and J 0 bases, with 10 bases left between them. The CDR3 sequence: CASSESQISSYEQYF. CDR3 nucleotide sequence: TGTGCCAGCAGTGAATCACAGATCAGCTCCTACGAGCAGTACTTC.

This chain joins TRBV19 and TRBJ2-5; 10 bases line up with TRBD1. The CDR3 spans 15 residues. V shed 6 bases and J 5 bases; nucleotides not matched to a gene: 9. Germline loops: CDR1 LNHDA, CDR2 SQIVND (reference sequence). The CDR3 region has the DNA TGTGCCAGTAGACCGGGACAGGGGACGGACGAGACCCAGTACTTC. It translates to CASRPGQGTDETQYF.

V and J are TRBV6-1 and TRBJ1-1; 10 bases align to TRBD1. From germline, CDR1 is MNHNS and CDR2 SASEGT. The CDR3 covers 17 residues. The V segment lost 6 bases and the J segment 0 bases; nucleotides outside the gene matches: 10. CDR3 sequence (DNA): TGTGCCAGCAGCAAAGGGCCGGGACAGGGGCTGAACACTGAAGCTTTCTTT. This gives the protein CASSKGPGQGLNTEAFF.

V usage is TRBV9 and J usage is TRBJ1-2; no clear D gene. Germline V gene sequence: CDR1 SGDLS, CDR2 YYNGEE. Between the trimmed V and J ends, which lost 4 bases and 1 base, there was a span of 14 bases. CDR3 size: 15 residues. In DNA, the CDR3 is TGTGCCAGCAGCATCGGGCCAGAACTTAACTATGGCTACACCTTC. Its translation is CASSIGPELNYGYTF.

The gene calls are TRBV9 and TRBJ1-2; tentatively, D is TRBD1 (5 bases). Per germline, CDR1 SGDLS and CDR2 YYNGEE. The CDR3 is 12 amino acids. Trimming took off 4 bases at V and 8 bases at J, with 12 bases between the two ends. Here the CDR3 reads CASSRGKGGYTF. DNA for the CDR3: TGTGCCAGCAGCCGGGGGAAGGGAGGCTACACCTTC.

This sequence joins TRBV7-9 and TRBJ2-5; D is possibly TRBD1 (6 bases). The ends were cut back, 3 bases at V and 5 bases at J, with 19 bases in the middle. The CDR3 contains 16 residues. Germline loops: CDR1 SEHNR, CDR2 FQNEAQ (reference sequence). The CDR3 spells CASSFLVGGPAETQYF. In DNA form, the CDR3 reads TGTGCCAGCAGCTTTCTCGTTGGGGGCCCGGCGGAGACCCAGTACTTC.

In its sample, this clonotype was seen a few times. CDR3 residues: CASSLEYEQYF. DNA for the CDR3: TGTGCCAGCAGCTTGGAGTACGAGCAGTACTTC. V and J are TRBV5-5 and TRBJ2-7; D is undetermined. Trimming cost V 0 bases and J 4 bases, with 2 bases left between them. In germline, CDR1 is SGHKS, CDR2 YYEKEE (reference sequence). The CDR3 has 11 amino acids.

The rearrangement joins TRBV11-2 to TRBJ2-1; D unresolved. The CDR3 has 14 residues. V gave up 6 bases and J gave up 0 bases, with 9 bases separating them. Germline V gene data show CDR1 as SGHAT and CDR2 as FQNNGV. The CDR3 coding sequence is TGTGCCAGCAGTCCTACAAACTCCTACAATGAGCAGTTCTTC. Its translation: CASSPTNSYNEQFF. The whole variable domain, filled in from reference TRBV11-2 and TRBJ2-1, reads EAGVAQSPRYKIIEKRQSVAFWCNPISGHATLYWYQQILGQGPKLLIQFQNNGVVDDSQLPKDRFSAERLKGVDSTLKIQPAKLEDSAVYLCASSPTNSYNEQFFGPGTRLTVL.

The chain joins TRBV28 to TRBJ2-2; 11 positions agree with TRBD2. Germline values: CDR1 MDHEN, CDR2 SYDVKM. This CDR3 has 15 amino acids. With V trimmed by 2 bases and J by 7 bases, 3 bases remained unmatched. CDR3 DNA: TGTGCCAGCAGTTTACTAGCGGGAGGTGTCGGGGAGCTGTTTTTT. Translated, it gives CASSLLAGGVGELFF. Filled out from reference TRBV28 and TRBJ2-2, the complete variable domain reads DVKVTQSSRYLVKRTGEKVFLECVQDMDHENMFWYRQDPGLGLRLIYFSYDVKMKEKGDIPEGYSVSREKKERFSLILESASTNQTSMYLCASSLLAGGVGELFFGEGSRLTVL.

The rearrangement joins TRBV4-3 to TRBJ2-2, with D perhaps matching TRBD1 or TRBD2 (5 bases each). Trimming removed 0 bases at V and 7 bases at J, with 15 bases between. CDR1 LGHNA and CDR2 YSLEER come from the germline V gene. The CDR3 spans 16 residues. CDR3: CASSQDNPVGGGELFF. CDR3 sequence (DNA): TGCGCCAGCAGCCAAGATAATCCCGTTGGGGGCGGGGAGCTGTTTTTT.

The rearrangement uses TRBV7-8 and TRBJ1-2; 8 bases fit TRBD1. Germline V CDR1 and CDR2: SGHVS, FQNEAQ. The CDR3 contains 15 residues. The ends lost 1 base at V and 5 bases at J; junction bases unmatched: 6. The CDR3 nucleotides are TGTGCCAGCAGCTTAGAACCGCGACAGGGGTATGGCTACACCTTC. It specifies CASSLEPRQGYGYTF.

This clonotype was seen once. The V call is TRBV5-1, the J call TRBJ2-7; the D gene is possibly TRBD2 (6 bases). From germline, CDR1 is SGHRS and CDR2 YFSETQ. This CDR3 has 16 amino acids. V was trimmed by 3 bases and J by 3 bases, leaving 19 bases between them. CDR3 nucleotides: TGCGCCAGCAGCTCGCCTTGGGGGGTGGGATACTACGAGCAGTACTTC. Translating it yields CASSSPWGVGYYEQYF.

This clonotype was seen a few times. This chain links TRBV28 with TRBJ2-7, with D possibly TRBD1 on 8 matching bases. V was clipped by 6 bases and J by 4 bases, with 31 bases between them. Germline V gene sequence: CDR1 MDHEN, CDR2 SYDVKM. The CDR3 length is 19 residues. Here the CDR3 DNA reads TGTGCCAGCAGATCATCCGTACCGGGACAGGTCCTGGGGGGGTACGAGCAGTACTTC. Amino acids: CASRSSVPGQVLGGYEQYF.

V and J are TRBV28 and TRBJ1-2; possibly TRBD1 for D (5 bases). Per germline, CDR1 MDHEN and CDR2 SYDVKM. V was cut by 1 base and J by 10 bases, with 40 bases left in between. The CDR3 spans 22 residues. This chain's CDR3 is CASSLSAYYVRALDRTPRDYTF. DNA for the CDR3: TGTGCCAGCAGTTTATCGGCCTATTATGTAAGGGCTTTGGATCGGACGCCCAGGGACTACACCTTC.

This clonotype came up a few times. This sequence joins TRBV28 and TRBJ2-7; 10 nucleotides line up with TRBD2. The germline gives CDR1 MDHEN, CDR2 SYDVKM. V was pared by 6 bases and J by 5 bases, with 4 bases of the junction left unmatched. The CDR3 totals 13 residues. The CDR3 reads CASSLGTSDEQYF. CDR3 sequence (DNA): TGTGCCAGCAGCCTCGGGACTAGCGACGAGCAGTACTTC.

This chain links TRBV18 with TRBJ2-7; 7 bases are a match to TRBD1. The V segment lost 3 bases and the J segment 2 bases; nucleotides outside the gene matches: 4. The CDR3 runs to 14 residues. CDR1 KGHSH and CDR2 LQKENI come from the germline V gene. The CDR3 loop is CASSPVGGPYEQYF. As DNA, the CDR3 is TGTGCCAGCTCACCTGTAGGGGGCCCCTACGAGCAGTACTTC. Full variable domain (rest looked up from reference TRBV18 and TRBJ2-7): NAGVMQNPRHLVRRRGQEARLRCSPMKGHSHVYWYRQLPEEGLKFMVYLQKENIIDESGMPKERFSAEFPKEGPSILRIQQVVRGDSAAYFCASSPVGGPYEQYFGPGTRLTVT.